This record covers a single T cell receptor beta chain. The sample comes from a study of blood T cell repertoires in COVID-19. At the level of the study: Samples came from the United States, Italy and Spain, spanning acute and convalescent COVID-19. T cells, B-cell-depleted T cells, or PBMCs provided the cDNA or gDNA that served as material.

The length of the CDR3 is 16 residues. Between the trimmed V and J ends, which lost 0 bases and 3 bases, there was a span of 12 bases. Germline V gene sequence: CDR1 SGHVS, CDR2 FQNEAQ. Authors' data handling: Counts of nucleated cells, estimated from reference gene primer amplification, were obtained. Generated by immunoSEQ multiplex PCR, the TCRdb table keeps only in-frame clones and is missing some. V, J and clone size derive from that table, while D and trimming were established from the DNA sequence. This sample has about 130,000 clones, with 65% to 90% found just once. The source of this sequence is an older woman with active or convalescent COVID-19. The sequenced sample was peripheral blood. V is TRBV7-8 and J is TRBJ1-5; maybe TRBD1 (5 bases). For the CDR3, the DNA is TGTGCCAGCAGCTTAGCCCGGGGGGGAACCAATCAGCCCCAGCATTTT. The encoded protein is CASSLARGGTNQPQHF.